A single T cell receptor (beta chain) is shown here with its context. The target antigen is unknown. RNA transcripts yielded amplified TCR beta CDR3 regions. The first round was an RT-PCR with HTBI primers, and the second round was a multiplex PCR. TCRdb re-analysed the multiplex PCR reads in MiXCR, keeping a single row per CDR3 protein. The sample holds about 220,000 distinct CDR3 sequences, 20% to 25% seen once. This entry comes from a study of Graves' ophthalmopathy and Graves' hyperthyroidism. Study-wide background: There was a collection of peripheral blood at initial diagnosis, before any treatment.

Broader study findings: Both a roughly 70% sensitivity and an approximately 77% specificity characterized the model's predictions of ophthalmopathy progression.

Certain patients were not enrolled. These were patients with other autoimmune diseases, uncontrolled infections, pregnancy or lactation. Source material: peripheral blood. This TCR came from a woman aged 50 to 65 with Graves' ophthalmopathy.

The CDR3: CSAWGDYGYTF. The CDR3 coding sequence is TGCAGTGCGTGGGGGGACTATGGCTACACCTTC. This chain links TRBV20-1 with TRBJ1-2, with a possible D match to TRBD1 (5 bases). V dropped 6 bases and J dropped 3 bases, with 8 bases sitting between them. The V gene's germline CDR1 is DFQATT and CDR2 SNEGSKA (reference sequence). CDR3 length: 11 amino acids.